These 8 T cell receptor beta chains were sequenced from one sample in a study of T cell repertoires in cytomegalovirus infection. MiXCR, applied by TCRdb to the reads, yields one record per CDR3 protein. There are about 160,000 distinct CDR3 sequences in the sample; about 20% occur only once, and roughly 25% lies in the top ten. Their target antigens are unknown. Sequences were derived from CD8+ T cells from cultured PBMCs, sampled from culture after CMV antigen stimulation. The receptors here all came from a human donor in good health (CMV status not recorded). Some clones in this sample may be carry-over from other donors' samples.

There are a few counts of this clonotype. The CDR3 bases are TGCGCCAGCAGCCAAGCGGCGGTGAACACTGAAGCTTTCTTT. It codes for CASSQAAVNTEAFF. The V and J genes are TRBV4-1 and TRBJ1-1; unclear D gene. This CDR3 has 14 residues. V lost 1 base to trimming and J lost 0 bases, with 6 bases between them. Germline CDR1 is MGHRA and CDR2 is YSYEKL.

This clonotype was seen more than once but under ten times. The gene calls are TRBV27 and TRBJ2-3, with TRBD2 matching 9 bases. The junction had 10 bases not matched to a gene; V was cut back by 6 bases and J by 3 bases. Germline CDR1 MNHEY, CDR2 SMNVEV (reference sequence). The CDR3 spans 16 residues. The CDR3 is CASSLAGGGATDTQYF. Written as DNA, the CDR3 is TGTGCCAGCAGCCTAGCCGGCGGGGGGGCGACAGATACGCAGTATTTT.

This clonotype was counted a few times. The V and J genes are TRBV7-8 and TRBJ1-4, with 8 bases lining up with TRBD1. The CDR3 totals 15 residues. Germline CDR1 SGHVS, CDR2 FQNEAQ. V lost 1 base to trimming and J lost 7 bases; unmatched junction nucleotides: 5. The CDR3 loop is CASSLDRGYGEKLFF. CDR3 in DNA: TGTGCCAGCAGCTTAGACAGGGGGTACGGTGAAAAACTGTTTTTT.

The rearrangement links TRBV7-2 to TRBJ2-3; D perhaps matches TRBD1 (6 bases). The CDR3 runs to 15 residues. The germline V gene has CDR1 SGHTA and CDR2 FQGNSA. Deletions cut 6 bases from V and 0 bases from J, with 13 bases between. CDR3 residues: CASSRGQTSTDTQYF. The CDR3, as DNA: TGTGCCAGCAGTCGAGGACAGACTAGCACAGATACGCAGTATTTT.

In its sample, this clonotype was seen a few times. V usage is TRBV4-1 and J usage is TRBJ2-1, with no clear D. Germline CDR1 and CDR2: MGHRA and YSYEKL. The V and J ends lost 0 bases and 11 bases respectively, with 8 bases between them. The CDR3 is 12 residues long. The CDR3, as DNA: TGCGCCAGCAGCCAAGAGCGATCCAAGCAGTTCTTC. It yields the protein CASSQERSKQFF.

This clonotype has only one observation. Here the CDR3 reads CASSYRGGASYEQYF. CDR3 DNA sequence: TGTGCCAGCAGTTACCGAGGGGGGGCCTCCTACGAGCAGTACTTC. The V gene is TRBV6-2 or TRBV6-3, the J gene TRBJ2-7; TRBD2 might be the D (7 bases). CDR1 is MNHEY, CDR2 SVGEGT, per germline. The CDR3 extends over 15 amino acids. Trimming took 2 bases from V and 0 from J, leaving 11 bases between them.

This clonotype was seen more than once but under ten times. The genes are TRBV6-5 and TRBJ2-2, with 8 nucleotides matching TRBD1. The CDR3 contains 15 residues. Germline CDR1 MNHEY, CDR2 SVGAGI. V lost 2 bases, J lost 5 bases, and 4 bases stayed unmatched. CDR3 sequence (DNA): TGTGCCAGCAGTTACGCGACAGGGGTGACCGGGGAGCTGTTTTTT. This sequence encodes CASSYATGVTGELFF.

The table lists this clonotype with a few counts. V is TRBV11-2 and J is TRBJ2-1; the D gene could be TRBD1 or TRBD2 (5 bases each). CDR3 length equals 16 residues. V lost 1 base, J lost 3 bases, and 13 bases lay in between. Per the germline V gene, CDR1 is SGHAT and CDR2 is FQNNGV. CDR3 bases: TGTGCCAGCAGCTTAGGAGGGGAAGCTATCTACAATGAGCAGTTCTTC. It is translated as CASSLGGEAIYNEQFF.